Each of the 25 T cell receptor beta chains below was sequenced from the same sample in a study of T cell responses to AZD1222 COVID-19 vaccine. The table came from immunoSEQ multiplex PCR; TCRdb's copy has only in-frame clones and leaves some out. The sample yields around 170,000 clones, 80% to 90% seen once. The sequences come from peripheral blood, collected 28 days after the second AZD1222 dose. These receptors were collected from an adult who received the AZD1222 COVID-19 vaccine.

CDR3 DNA sequence: TGTGCCAGCAGCAGGGAACCTAACTATGGCTACACCTTC. This translates into CASSREPNYGYTF. This rearrangement joins TRBV6-5 to TRBJ1-2; TRBD1 might be the D (5 bases). Germline CDR1 is MNHEY and CDR2 is SVGAGI. V dropped 6 bases and J dropped 0 bases, with 8 bases sitting between them. The CDR3 is 13 residues long.

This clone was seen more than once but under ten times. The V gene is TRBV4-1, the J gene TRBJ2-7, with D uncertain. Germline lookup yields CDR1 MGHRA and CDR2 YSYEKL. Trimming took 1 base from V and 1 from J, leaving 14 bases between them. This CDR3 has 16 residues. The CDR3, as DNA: TGCGCCAGCAGCCAAGCACCGCCGGGCAGATCCTACGAGCAGTACTTC. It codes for CASSQAPPGRSYEQYF.

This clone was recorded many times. The CDR3 DNA is TGCGCCAGCAGCTTGGATCCAGCCTTTAATCGGGGCGGGGAGCTGTTTTTT. Its translation is CASSLDPAFNRGGELFF. The J gene is TRBJ2-2, the V gene TRBV5-1; D is possibly TRBD2 (5 bases). Germline CDR1 reads SGHRS; CDR2 reads YFSETQ. With 0 bases removed from V and 7 bases from J, the gap between germline ends came to 19 bases. This CDR3 has 17 residues.

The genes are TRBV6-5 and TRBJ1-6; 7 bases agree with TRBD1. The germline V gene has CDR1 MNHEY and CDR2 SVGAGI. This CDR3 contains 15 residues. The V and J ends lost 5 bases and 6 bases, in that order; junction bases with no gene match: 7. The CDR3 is CASSPGTAINSPLHF. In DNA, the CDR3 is TGTGCCAGCAGTCCGGGGACAGCTATTAATTCACCCCTCCACTTT.

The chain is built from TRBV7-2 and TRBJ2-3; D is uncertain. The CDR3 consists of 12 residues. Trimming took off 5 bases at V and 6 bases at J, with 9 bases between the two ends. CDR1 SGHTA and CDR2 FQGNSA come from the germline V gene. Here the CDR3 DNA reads TGTGCCAGCAGCCTAGAGGTGGATACGCAGTATTTT. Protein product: CASSLEVDTQYF.

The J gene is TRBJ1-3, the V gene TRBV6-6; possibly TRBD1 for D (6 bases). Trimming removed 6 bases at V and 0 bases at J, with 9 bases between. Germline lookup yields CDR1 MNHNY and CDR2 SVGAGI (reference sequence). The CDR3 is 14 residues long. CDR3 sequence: CASSRGTSGNTIYF. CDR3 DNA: TGTGCCAGCAGCAGGGGAACCTCTGGAAACACCATATATTTT.

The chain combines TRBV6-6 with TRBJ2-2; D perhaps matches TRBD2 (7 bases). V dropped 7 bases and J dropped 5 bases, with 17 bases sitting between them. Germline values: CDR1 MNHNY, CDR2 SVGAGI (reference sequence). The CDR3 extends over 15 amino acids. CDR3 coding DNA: TGTGCCAGCACCTACCCCGGGGGGCGTACCGGGGAGCTGTTTTTT. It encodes CASTYPGGRTGELFF.

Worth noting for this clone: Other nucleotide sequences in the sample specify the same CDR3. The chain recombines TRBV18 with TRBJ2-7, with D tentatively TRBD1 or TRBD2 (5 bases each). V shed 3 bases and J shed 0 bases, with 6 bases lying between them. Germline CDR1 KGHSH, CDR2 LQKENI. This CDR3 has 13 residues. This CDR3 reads CASSPGGSYEQYF. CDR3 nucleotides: TGTGCCAGCTCACCTGGGGGCTCCTACGAGCAGTACTTC. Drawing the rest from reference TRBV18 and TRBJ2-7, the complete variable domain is NAGVMQNPRHLVRRRGQEARLRCSPMKGHSHVYWYRQLPEEGLKFMVYLQKENIIDESGMPKERFSAEFPKEGPSILRIQQVVRGDSAAYFCASSPGGSYEQYFGPGTRLTVT.

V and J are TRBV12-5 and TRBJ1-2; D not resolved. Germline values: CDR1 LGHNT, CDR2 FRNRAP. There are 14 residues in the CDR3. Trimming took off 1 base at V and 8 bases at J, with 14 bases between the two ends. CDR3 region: CASGLGTKTWGYTF. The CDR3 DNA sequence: TGTGCTAGTGGTTTGGGGACCAAAACGTGGGGCTACACCTTC.

The CDR3 DNA follows: TGTGCCAGTAGTGCACAGGGTTATAGCAATCAGCCCCAGCATTTT. Amino acids: CASSAQGYSNQPQHF. The J gene is TRBJ1-5, the V gene TRBV19; D is perhaps TRBD1 (6 bases). The V end lost 5 bases, the J end lost 0 bases, and 11 bases lay between the germline ends. Germline loops: CDR1 LNHDA, CDR2 SQIVND (reference sequence). The CDR3 has 15 amino acids.

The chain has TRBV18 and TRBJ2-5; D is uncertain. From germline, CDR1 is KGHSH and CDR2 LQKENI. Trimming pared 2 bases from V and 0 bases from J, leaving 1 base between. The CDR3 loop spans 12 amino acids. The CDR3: CASSPNQETQYF. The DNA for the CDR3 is TGTGCCAGCTCACCAAACCAAGAGACCCAGTACTTC.

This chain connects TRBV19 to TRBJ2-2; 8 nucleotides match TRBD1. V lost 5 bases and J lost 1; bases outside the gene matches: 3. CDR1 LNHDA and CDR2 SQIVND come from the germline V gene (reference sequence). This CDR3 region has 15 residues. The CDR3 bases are TGTGCCAGTAGTGTTGGGACAGGGAACACCGGGGAGCTGTTTTTT. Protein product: CASSVGTGNTGELFF.

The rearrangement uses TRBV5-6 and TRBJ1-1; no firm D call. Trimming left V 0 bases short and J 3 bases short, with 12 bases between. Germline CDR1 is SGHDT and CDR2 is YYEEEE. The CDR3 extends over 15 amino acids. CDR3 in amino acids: CASSLVTRADTEAFF. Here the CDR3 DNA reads TGTGCCAGCAGCTTGGTCACAAGAGCCGACACTGAAGCTTTCTTT. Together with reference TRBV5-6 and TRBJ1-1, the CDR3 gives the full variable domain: DAGVTQSPTHLIKTRGQQVTLRCSPKSGHDTVSWYQQALGQGPQFIFQYYEEEERQRGNFPDRFSGHQFPNYSSELNVNALLLGDSALYLCASSLVTRADTEAFFGQGTRLTVV.

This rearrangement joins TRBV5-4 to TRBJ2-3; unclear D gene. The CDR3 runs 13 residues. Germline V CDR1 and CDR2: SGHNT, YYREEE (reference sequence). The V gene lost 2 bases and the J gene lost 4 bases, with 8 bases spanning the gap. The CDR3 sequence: CASSFPGADTQYF. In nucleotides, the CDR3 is TGTGCCAGCAGCTTTCCCGGTGCAGATACGCAGTATTTT.

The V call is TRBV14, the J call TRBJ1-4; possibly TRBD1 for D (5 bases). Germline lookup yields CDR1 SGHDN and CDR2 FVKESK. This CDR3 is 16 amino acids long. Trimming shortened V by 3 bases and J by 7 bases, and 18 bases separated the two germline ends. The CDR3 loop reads CASSHSVGREVEKLFF. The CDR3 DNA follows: TGTGCCAGCAGCCATTCGGTCGGCAGGGAGGTTGAAAAACTGTTTTTT.

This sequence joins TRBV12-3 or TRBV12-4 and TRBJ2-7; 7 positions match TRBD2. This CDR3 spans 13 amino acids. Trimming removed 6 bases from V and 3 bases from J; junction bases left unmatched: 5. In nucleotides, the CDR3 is TGTGCCAGCAGCGGGACTACCCACTACGAGCAGTACTTC. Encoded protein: CASSGTTHYEQYF.

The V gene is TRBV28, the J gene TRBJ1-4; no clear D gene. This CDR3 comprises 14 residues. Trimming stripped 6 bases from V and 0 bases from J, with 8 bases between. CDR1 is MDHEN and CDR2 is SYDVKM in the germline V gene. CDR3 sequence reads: CASRDGATNEKLFF. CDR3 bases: TGTGCCAGCAGAGACGGAGCAACTAATGAAAAACTGTTTTTT.

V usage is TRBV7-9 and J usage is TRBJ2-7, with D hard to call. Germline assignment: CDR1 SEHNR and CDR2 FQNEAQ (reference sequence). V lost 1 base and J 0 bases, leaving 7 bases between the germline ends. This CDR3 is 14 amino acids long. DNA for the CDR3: TGTGCCAGCAGCTTAGTAGGTGGCTCCTACGAGCAGTACTTC. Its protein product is CASSLVGGSYEQYF.

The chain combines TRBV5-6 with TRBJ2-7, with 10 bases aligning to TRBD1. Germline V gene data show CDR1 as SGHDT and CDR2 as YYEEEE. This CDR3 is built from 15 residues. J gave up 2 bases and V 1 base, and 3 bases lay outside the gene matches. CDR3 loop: CASSLSGTGAYEQYF. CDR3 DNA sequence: TGTGCCAGCAGCTTGAGCGGGACAGGGGCCTACGAGCAGTACTTC.

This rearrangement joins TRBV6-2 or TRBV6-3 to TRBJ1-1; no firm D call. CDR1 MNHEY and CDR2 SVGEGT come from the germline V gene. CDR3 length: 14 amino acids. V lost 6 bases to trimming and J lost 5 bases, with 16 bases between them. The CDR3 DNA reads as TGTGCCAGCAGCCCCAGGAGGCTCGGGACTGAAGCTTTCTTT. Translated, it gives CASSPRRLGTEAFF.

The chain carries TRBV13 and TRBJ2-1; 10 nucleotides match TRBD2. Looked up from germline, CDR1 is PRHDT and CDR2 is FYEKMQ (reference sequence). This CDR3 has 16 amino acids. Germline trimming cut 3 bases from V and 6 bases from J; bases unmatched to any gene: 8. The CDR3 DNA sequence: TGTGCCAGCAGCTTCATCCTAGCGGGGGCCGGCAATGAGCAGTTCTTC. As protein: CASSFILAGAGNEQFF.

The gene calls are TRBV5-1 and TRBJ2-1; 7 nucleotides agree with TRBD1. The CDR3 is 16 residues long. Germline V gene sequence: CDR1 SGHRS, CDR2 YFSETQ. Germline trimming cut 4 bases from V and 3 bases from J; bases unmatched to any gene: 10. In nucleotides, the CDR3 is TGCGCCAGCAGCGTGGGACAGACGCGTTTCTACAATGAGCAGTTCTTC. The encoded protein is CASSVGQTRFYNEQFF.

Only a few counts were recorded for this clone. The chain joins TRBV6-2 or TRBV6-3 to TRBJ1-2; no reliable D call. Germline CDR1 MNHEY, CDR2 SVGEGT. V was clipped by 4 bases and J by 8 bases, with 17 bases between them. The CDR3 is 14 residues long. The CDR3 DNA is TGTGCCAGCAGTTCCGGGGTTCCCGGTTTCGGCTACACCTTC. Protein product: CASSSGVPGFGYTF.

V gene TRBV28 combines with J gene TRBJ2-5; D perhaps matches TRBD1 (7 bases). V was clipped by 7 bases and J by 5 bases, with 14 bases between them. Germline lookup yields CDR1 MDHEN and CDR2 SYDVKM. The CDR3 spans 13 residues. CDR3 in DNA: TGTGCCAGCACCCTTCAGGGGGGCGAGACCCAGTACTTC. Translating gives CASTLQGGETQYF.

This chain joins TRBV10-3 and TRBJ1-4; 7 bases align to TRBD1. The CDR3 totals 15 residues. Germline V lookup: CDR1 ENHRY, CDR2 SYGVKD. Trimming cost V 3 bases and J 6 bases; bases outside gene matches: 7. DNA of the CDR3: TGTGCCATCAGTGATGGTAGGGGGCGAGATGAAAAACTGTTTTTT. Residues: CAISDGRGRDEKLFF.